The source of this TCR beta chain is a study of T cells in Graves' hyperthyroidism and ophthalmopathy (dated by TCRdb to between 2018 and 2020). About the investigation overall: Peripheral blood samples were taken at initial diagnosis, before any treatment was given. TCR V-J signatures able to tell the groups apart were searched for in a discovery cohort of 90 to 100 patients, of whom about 40 had Graves' ophthalmopathy and under 65 had stable Graves' hyperthyroidism. An independent validation cohort of about 19 hyperthyroidism patients and more than 15 patients who later progressed to ophthalmopathy tested prospective prediction of ophthalmopathy. For training and testing, the 95 to 100 patients in the discovery cohort were randomly divided in a 7:3 ratio. In addition, the study compared T-cell repertoires in thyroid tissue and in blood from about 6 Graves' hyperthyroidism patients. After blood sampling, hyperthyroidism patients were treated with methimazole at a starting dose of 30 mg daily, and ophthalmopathy patients were treated with high-dose intravenous methylprednisolone. TCR Vbeta CDR3 sequencing of 120 to 150 peripheral blood samples (more than 40 ophthalmopathy, 75 hyperthyroidism and approximately 17 progressor patients) is reported in the paper. Study-wide conclusions, independent of this receptor: During validation, the model predicted progression to ophthalmopathy a median of roughly six months ahead of onset, with approximately 71% sensitivity and roughly 72% specificity. No statistical method was used to fix the sample size in advance, and group allocation was not hidden from the investigators. Most expanded thyroid clonotypes (frequency above 0.001) were also detected in blood, a finding suggesting that blood repertoires may reflect thyroid immune responses. A model built on a 13 V-J signature distinguished ophthalmopathy from stable hyperthyroidism, reaching 87.88% sensitivity and around 81% specificity in cross-validation and 80%/75% in testing.

On this clonotype: It has no known antigen specificity. No clone much larger than this one lies a single base away; base qualities are absent.

From the germline V gene, CDR1 is SGHDT and CDR2 is YYEEEE. Trimming removed 3 bases from V and 0 bases from J, leaving 11 bases between the germline ends. Its CDR3 holds 15 amino acids, cysteine through phenylalanine. Only the CDR3 region is kept as DNA, spanning 45 bases read in frame from base 1. The TCR beta CDR3 regions were amplified from the RNA transcripts. A first-round RT-PCR of the TCR CDR3 used the HTBI primer set with the Qiagen OneStep RT-PCR kit. The libraries were constructed in a second round of multiplex PCR and then size-selected and purified. The libraries were sequenced on an Illumina HiSeq2000 using paired-end 100 bp reads. The authors' pipeline ran thus. SOAPnuke was used to process the raw data, with reads discarded if the reads contained adapters or uncalled bases, had a mean Phred below 15, or lacked an exact constant-primer or identifier match. High-quality paired reads were merged using COPE v1.2.5, and each unique nucleotide sequence was defined as a clonotype. MiTCR v1.1 was used to align the clonotypes against IMGT TRBV, TRBD and TRBJ reference segments. Only V-J combinations with frequency above 0.0001, covering approximately 99% of repertoires, were analysed. The TCS score was defined as the ratio of F50 (clonal expansion) to E x V (chaos), calculated using BLOSUM62-based TCRdist between CDR3 peptides within each V-J. Welch's t-statistics and random forest reduced around 510 V-J features to 13, which were used in a naive Bayes classifier (R e1071). TCRdb itself trimmed the public reads at Q25 with fastp, ran MiXCR and retained productive beta chains. CDR3 protein duplicates are merged, each entry listing the most common genes and DNA. These V and J calls rely on TCRdb rather than the paper's analysis. This sample gives around 420,000 distinct CDR3 sequences in total; roughly 15% of them show up just once. The biggest ten clones account for 5% to 6% of the sample.

Stable Graves' hyperthyroidism was defined as the absence of progression to ophthalmopathy over 18 months of follow-up. Hyperthyroidism patients were newly diagnosed, had a disease duration of under 2 months, and were aged 18 to 65 years. Patients with uncontrolled infections, other autoimmune diseases, pregnancy or lactation were excluded. Diagnoses were established on the basis of clinical symptoms, serum thyroxine and TRAb, thyroid ultrasound, and orbital computed tomography. Ficoll-Paque density gradient centrifugation was used to isolate PBMCs from 8.5 to 10 ml of fresh peripheral blood. Total RNA was extracted with Trizol reagent, and quality was checked on an Agilent 2100 Bioanalyzer.

The V gene is TRBV5-6 and the J gene is TRBJ2-3, and possibly TRBD1, on 6 matching bases. This clonotype was sampled from a woman between 18 and 29 years old with Graves' hyperthyroidism. Sequencing was performed on blood. This receptor has the CDR3 CASSSRTASTDTQYF. The nucleotide sequence is TGTGCCAGCAGCTCCCGGACAGCTAGCACAGATACGCAGTATTTT.